This T cell receptor (beta chain) emerged from a study of vaccination and CD4 T cells after COVID-19. The time point: late sampling 161 to 241 days after vaccination in a few convalescent patients. Treatment here: approximately 9-day PBMC culture with coronavirus spike peptide pools or control peptides (ViraFEST assay). The table lists this clonotype with a few counts. The antigen is undetermined. V gave up 6 bases and J gave up 4 bases, with 16 bases separating them. The CDR3 is 14 residues long. Germline values: CDR1 MNHNS, CDR2 SASEGT. At the Johns Hopkins FTIC core, DNA taken from cultured CD4+ T cells was sequenced by way of the Oncomine TCR Beta short-read assay. TCRdb reprocessed the PCR reads with MiXCR, giving one entry per CDR3 protein. The sample shows some 26,000 distinct CDR3 sequences, 35% to 50% of them seen only once.

This specimen was CD4+ T cells from blood, cultured in vitro, taken about 7 months after SARS-CoV-2 vaccination. The receptor was isolated from a human donor who had recovered from COVID-19. The genes are TRBV6-1 and TRBJ2-7; the D gene is possibly TRBD1 (5 bases). CDR3 sequence (DNA): TGTGCCAGCAGCGGCTTTGGGGCAGCTTACGAGCAGTACTTC. The encoded protein is CASSGFGAAYEQYF.